Each of the 29 T cell receptor beta chains below was sequenced from the same sample in a study of identical twins (dated by TCRdb to the mid-2010s). Library construction relied on 5' RACE. TCRdb shows the sequencer as Illumina HiSeq 2000. Clones were called with MiXCR by TCRdb after fastp trimmed the public reads at Q25, and only in-frame beta chains were retained. When rows share a CDR3 protein, they turn into one entry using the most common DNA and genes. This sample comprises 1.5 million to 2 million distinct CDR3 sequences, about 31% of them detected only once. About 0.27% of the sample rests with the top ten. The source material was cord blood. The source is a newborn girl in good health.

The chain links TRBV24-1 to TRBJ2-3; D is ambiguous. The CDR3 is 15 residues long. The germline CDR1 and CDR2 sequences are KGHDR and SFDVKD. The V end was cut by 5 bases, the J end by 1 base, with 12 bases between. DNA of the CDR3: TGTGCCACCAGTGTTGGCTTCAGCGGCACAGATACGCAGTATTTT. It encodes CATSVGFSGTDTQYF.

This clonotype has a handful of counts. At one boundary the junction diverges from the germline segment, which might be a read error. The rearrangement links TRBV2 to TRBJ1-6; 7 positions agree with TRBD1. Germline-derived CDR1 and CDR2 are SNHLY and FYNNEI. The CDR3 runs to 13 residues. In DNA form, the CDR3 reads TGTGCTAGCAGTGACAGGGAGGGGTCACCCCTCCACTTT. It translates to CASSDREGSPLHF.

The chain combines TRBV29-1 with TRBJ2-5; no clear D gene. V lost 5 bases to trimming and J lost 2 bases, with 9 bases between them. The CDR3 has 12 residues. Germline-derived CDR1 and CDR2 are SQVTM and ANQGSEA. The CDR3 nucleotides are TGCAGCGTTCCGACGGTTCAAGAGACCCAGTACTTC. Its protein product is CSVPTVQETQYF. Full variable domain (missing parts from reference TRBV29-1 and TRBJ2-5): SAVISQKPSRDICQRGTSLTIQCQVDSQVTMMFWYRQQPGQSLTLIATANQGSEATYESGFVIDKFPISRPNLTFSTLTVSNMSPEDSSIYLCSVPTVQETQYFGPGTRLLVL.

The sample holds a few counts of this clonotype. The rearrangement uses TRBV7-2 and TRBJ1-5, with D possibly TRBD1 on 6 matching bases. The V end was cut by 3 bases, the J end by 7 bases, with 7 bases between. This CDR3 has 12 amino acids. Germline V lookup: CDR1 SGHTA, CDR2 FQGNSA. DNA for the CDR3: TGTGCCAGCAGCTTCGACAGGCAGCCCCAGCATTTT. This gives the protein CASSFDRQPQHF.

The chain combines TRBV12-3 or TRBV12-4 with TRBJ1-1; D not resolved. This CDR3 contains 14 residues. V lost 5 bases and J lost 3, with 13 bases in between. In DNA, the CDR3 is TGTGCCAGCAGTCCGATTGGGTCCTACACTGAAGCTTTCTTT. It codes for CASSPIGSYTEAFF.

The chain uses TRBV4-2 and TRBJ2-3; TRBD1 aligns across 7 bases. Per germline, CDR1 LGHNA and CDR2 YNFKEQ. This CDR3 region has 17 residues. The V segment lost 0 bases and the J segment 0 bases; nucleotides outside the gene matches: 6. The CDR3 DNA sequence: TGTGCCAGCAGCCAAGACCTGGGACAGTCTAGCACAGATACGCAGTATTTT. Translating it yields CASSQDLGQSSTDTQYF.

This clonotype has more than one count but fewer than ten. The chain links TRBV27 to TRBJ2-7, with D unresolved. The CDR3 runs to 13 residues. CDR1 MNHEY and CDR2 SMNVEV come from the germline V gene (reference sequence). The V gene lost 6 bases and the J gene lost 3 bases, with 12 bases spanning the gap. The DNA for the CDR3 is TGTGCCAGCAGAATCGACAAAAACTACGAGCAGTACTTC. This gives the protein CASRIDKNYEQYF.

The V and J genes are TRBV6-1 and TRBJ1-4; 7 positions agree with TRBD1. V lost 6 bases, J lost 0 bases, and 10 bases stayed unmatched. The CDR3 runs 17 residues. Germline V CDR1 and CDR2: MNHNS, SASEGT. The CDR3 sequence is CASSRIYRGSTNEKLFF. CDR3 coding DNA: TGTGCCAGCAGCCGCATATACAGGGGCTCAACTAATGAAAAACTGTTTTTT.

Many counts were recorded for this clonotype. J is TRBJ2-7 and V is TRBV27; D might be TRBD1 (5 bases). V lost 4 bases, J lost 3 bases, and 10 bases lay in between. The V gene's germline CDR1 is MNHEY and CDR2 SMNVEV (reference sequence). The CDR3 runs 13 residues. Here the CDR3 DNA reads TGTGCCAGCAGTTCCTCCCAGGGCTACGAGCAGTACTTC. Its protein is CASSSSQGYEQYF.

This clonotype has a handful of counts. The chain recombines TRBV28 with TRBJ2-7, with TRBD2 identical over 7 bases. The V and J ends lost 4 bases and 4 bases, in that order; junction bases with no gene match: 19. The CDR3 is made up of 18 amino acids. Germline lookup yields CDR1 MDHEN and CDR2 SYDVKM. CDR3 in amino acids: CASSSPRLASIPRYEQYF. The CDR3 nucleotides are TGTGCCAGCAGTTCCCCGCGACTAGCTTCTATCCCGAGGTACGAGCAGTACTTC.

This chain connects TRBV20-1 to TRBJ2-5; tentative D call: TRBD2 (5 bases). This CDR3 has 15 amino acids. V dropped 3 bases and J dropped 11 bases, with 25 bases sitting between them. Germline CDR1 DFQATT, CDR2 SNEGSKA (reference sequence). The CDR3 DNA follows: TGCAGTGCTAGTTTGCGGGCGGTCTCCTACAATGAGCAGTACTTC. It specifies CSASLRAVSYNEQYF.

This clonotype was seen many times. V gene TRBV6-6 combines with J gene TRBJ1-6; D gene uncertain. The germline V gene has CDR1 MNHNY and CDR2 SVGAGI (reference sequence). V was shortened by 5 bases and J by 0 bases, with 8 bases between the two germline ends. The CDR3 extends over 15 amino acids. The CDR3 coding sequence is TGTGCCAGCAGTACCGAGAGCTCCTATAATTCACCCCTCCACTTT. Translating gives CASSTESSYNSPLHF.

The rearrangement joins TRBV4-2 to TRBJ2-1; possibly TRBD2 for D (5 bases). The germline V gene has CDR1 LGHNA and CDR2 YNFKEQ. CDR3 length: 16 amino acids. Trimming pared 1 base from V and 2 bases from J, leaving 12 bases between. In nucleotides, the CDR3 is TGTGCCAGCAGCCAAGTCTCACTAGTAACCTACAATGAGCAGTTCTTC. Protein product: CASSQVSLVTYNEQFF.

This clonotype was recorded a few times. This sequence joins TRBV12-3 or TRBV12-4 and TRBJ1-1; D is unclear. The length of the CDR3 is 15 residues. Trimming left V 3 bases short and J 0 bases short, with 11 bases between. The CDR3 coding sequence is TGTGCCAGCAGTTTGGTACAGACCATGAACACTGAAGCTTTCTTT. Protein sequence: CASSLVQTMNTEAFF.

This clonotype has just a few counts. The gene calls are TRBV20-1 and TRBJ2-5; perhaps D is TRBD1 or TRBD2 (6 bases each). The CDR3 runs 13 residues. CDR1 and CDR2 from the germline V gene are DFQATT and SNEGSKA (reference sequence). Trimming removed 1 base at V and 5 bases at J, with 11 bases between. CDR3 nucleotide sequence: TGCAGTGCTAGAGTCTGGGGGGCGGAGACCCAGTACTTC. Its translation: CSARVWGAETQYF.

The chain uses TRBV20-1 and TRBJ1-2, with D maybe TRBD1 (5 bases). Trimming pared 7 bases from V and 8 bases from J, leaving 17 bases between. CDR3 length: 12 amino acids. The germline V gene has CDR1 DFQATT and CDR2 SNEGSKA (reference sequence). The DNA of the CDR3 is TGCAGTGACAGACCAGGGCGAAGCGGCTACACCTTC. This translates into CSDRPGRSGYTF.

The V call is TRBV20-1, the J call TRBJ1-2; D may be TRBD1 (5 bases). V was clipped by 5 bases and J by 3 bases, with 16 bases between them. Germline V gene data show CDR1 as DFQATT and CDR2 as SNEGSKA (reference sequence). The CDR3 covers 14 residues. The CDR3 here is CSAWDRRIYYGYTF. The DNA for the CDR3 is TGCAGTGCTTGGGACCGGAGGATTTACTATGGCTACACCTTC.

This clonotype was seen at least ten times. The rearrangement uses TRBV11-2 and TRBJ1-2, with D possibly being TRBD1 (6 bases). The ends were cut back, 4 bases at V and 0 bases at J, with 15 bases in the middle. The CDR3 consists of 16 residues. The germline gives CDR1 SGHAT, CDR2 FQNNGV. CDR3 in DNA: TGTGCCAGCAGCTCACTTGGACAGATAGCTAACTATGGCTACACCTTC. Amino acids: CASSSLGQIANYGYTF.

This clonotype was recorded a few times. This chain connects TRBV7-2 to TRBJ2-4; D uncertain. The germline V gene has CDR1 SGHTA and CDR2 FQGNSA. Deletions cut 6 bases from V and 8 bases from J, with 14 bases between. This CDR3 spans 13 amino acids. The CDR3 here is CASRRMVGDIQYF. The CDR3 nucleotides read TGTGCCAGCAGACGGATGGTTGGCGACATTCAGTACTTC.

The gene calls are TRBV27 and TRBJ2-7; TRBD2 might be the D (6 bases). Gene TRBJ2-5 matches the end of the DNA better, so the J call may be wrong. Germline V gene data show CDR1 as MNHEY and CDR2 as SMNVEV (reference sequence). The CDR3 covers 14 residues. The CDR3 reads CASSPTRTQETQYF. CDR3 nucleotides: TGTGCCAGCAGTCCGACTAGGACACAAGAGACCCAGTACTTC.

The rearrangement links TRBV7-2 to TRBJ2-7; 8 bases are shared with TRBD1. Germline values: CDR1 SGHTA, CDR2 FQGNSA. Trimming cost V 1 base and J 6 bases; bases outside gene matches: 20. The CDR3 has 19 amino acids. For the CDR3, the DNA is TGTGCCAGCAGCTTAGGGTATTCGGACAGGGCACAACGGCTCTGCGAGCAGTACTTC. Protein: CASSLGYSDRAQRLCEQYF.

The chain combines TRBV28 with TRBJ2-1, with TRBD2 matching 12 bases. This CDR3 comprises 17 residues. J lost 10 bases, V lost 7 bases, and 17 bases had no gene match. Germline lookup yields CDR1 MDHEN and CDR2 SYDVKM. CDR3 loop: CASKETSGRRKSGEQFF. The CDR3 nucleotides read TGTGCCAGCAAAGAGACTAGCGGGAGAAGGAAGTCAGGGGAGCAGTTCTTC.

In this sample, this clonotype turned up a few times. The chain carries TRBV20-1 and TRBJ2-5; D tentatively fits TRBD1 or TRBD2 (5 bases each). With 6 bases removed from V and 11 bases from J, the gap between germline ends came to 22 bases. The germline gives CDR1 DFQATT, CDR2 SNEGSKA (reference sequence). The CDR3 extends over 13 amino acids. CDR3 residues: CSAQDTGRGEQYF. Here the CDR3 DNA reads TGCAGTGCCCAGGACACAGGCCGGGGTGAGCAGTACTTC.

The rearrangement links TRBV6-1 to TRBJ1-2; 9 bases map to TRBD1. CDR1 and CDR2 from the germline V gene are MNHNS and SASEGT. This CDR3 has 14 amino acids. After removal of 9 bases from V and 8 bases from J, the junction contained 13 bases not matched to a gene. DNA of the CDR3: TGTGCCAGTAGAGATGAAGGACAGGGGCAGGGCTACACCTTC. It yields the protein CASRDEGQGQGYTF.

This clonotype was picked up a small number of times. The chain carries TRBV4-2 and TRBJ1-4; D gene ambiguous. The CDR3 has 13 residues. V was cut by 3 bases and J by 8 bases, with 10 bases left in between. Germline CDR1 reads LGHNA; CDR2 reads YNFKEQ. The CDR3 coding sequence is TGTGCCAGCAGCCAGGCCGGGAGCGAAAAACTGTTTTTT. It is translated as CASSQAGSEKLFF.

This clonotype was seen ten or more times. This sequence joins TRBV5-1 and TRBJ2-7, with 8 bases lining up with TRBD1. Losses at the gene ends were 5 bases for V and 4 bases for J; bases not matched to a gene: 5. This CDR3 has 13 residues. Germline V lookup: CDR1 SGHRS, CDR2 YFSETQ. The CDR3 spells CASSNGQGYEQYF. DNA for the CDR3: TGCGCCAGCAGTAACGGACAGGGATACGAGCAGTACTTC.

The chain is built from TRBV5-8 and TRBJ2-6; unclear D gene. CDR1 and CDR2 (germline): SGHTS, YDEGEE. This CDR3 has 14 residues. Deletions cut 5 bases from V and 0 bases from J, with 6 bases between. The CDR3 loop reads CASRSVSGANVLTF. CDR3 nucleotides: TGTGCCAGCAGGTCCGTCTCTGGGGCCAACGTCCTGACTTTC.

V gene TRBV25-1 combines with J gene TRBJ2-7; 7 positions agree with TRBD1. There are 15 residues in the CDR3. Per the germline V gene, CDR1 is MGHDK and CDR2 is SYGVNS. The trim removed 6 bases at V and 3 bases at J, leaving 11 bases unmatched. The CDR3 nucleotides read TGTGCCAGCAGGCCCACAGGGGCGCCCAACTACGAGCAGTACTTC. Its translation: CASRPTGAPNYEQYF.

The chain links TRBV5-1 to TRBJ1-2; unclear D gene. The germline V gene encodes CDR1 SGHRS and CDR2 YFSETQ. The ends were cut back, 1 base at V and 4 bases at J, with 8 bases in the middle. The CDR3 length is 13 residues. This CDR3 is CASSLSDFYGYTF. CDR3 nucleotides: TGCGCCAGCAGCTTGTCCGATTTCTATGGCTACACCTTC. The full variable domain, completed using reference TRBV5-1 and TRBJ1-2, is KAGVTQTPRYLIKTRGQQVTLSCSPISGHRSVSWYQQTPGQGLQFLFEYFSETQRNKGNFPGRFSGRQFSNSRSEMNVSTLELGDSALYLCASSLSDFYGYTFGSGTRLTVV.